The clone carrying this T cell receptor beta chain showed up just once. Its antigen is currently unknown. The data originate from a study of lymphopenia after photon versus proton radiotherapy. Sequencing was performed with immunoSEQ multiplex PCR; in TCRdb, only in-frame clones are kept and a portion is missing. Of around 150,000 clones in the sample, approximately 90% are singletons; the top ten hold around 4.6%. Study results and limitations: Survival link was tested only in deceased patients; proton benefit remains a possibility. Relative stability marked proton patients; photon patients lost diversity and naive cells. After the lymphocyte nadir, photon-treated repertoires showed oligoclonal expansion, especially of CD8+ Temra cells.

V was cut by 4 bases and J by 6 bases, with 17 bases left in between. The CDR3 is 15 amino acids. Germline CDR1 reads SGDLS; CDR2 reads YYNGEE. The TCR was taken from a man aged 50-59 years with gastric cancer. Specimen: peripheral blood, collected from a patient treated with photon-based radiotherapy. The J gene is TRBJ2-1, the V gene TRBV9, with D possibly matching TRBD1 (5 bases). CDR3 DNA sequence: TGTGCCAGCAGCCTAGGCAGGGAATTTGGCAATGAGCAGTTCTTC. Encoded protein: CASSLGREFGNEQFF.